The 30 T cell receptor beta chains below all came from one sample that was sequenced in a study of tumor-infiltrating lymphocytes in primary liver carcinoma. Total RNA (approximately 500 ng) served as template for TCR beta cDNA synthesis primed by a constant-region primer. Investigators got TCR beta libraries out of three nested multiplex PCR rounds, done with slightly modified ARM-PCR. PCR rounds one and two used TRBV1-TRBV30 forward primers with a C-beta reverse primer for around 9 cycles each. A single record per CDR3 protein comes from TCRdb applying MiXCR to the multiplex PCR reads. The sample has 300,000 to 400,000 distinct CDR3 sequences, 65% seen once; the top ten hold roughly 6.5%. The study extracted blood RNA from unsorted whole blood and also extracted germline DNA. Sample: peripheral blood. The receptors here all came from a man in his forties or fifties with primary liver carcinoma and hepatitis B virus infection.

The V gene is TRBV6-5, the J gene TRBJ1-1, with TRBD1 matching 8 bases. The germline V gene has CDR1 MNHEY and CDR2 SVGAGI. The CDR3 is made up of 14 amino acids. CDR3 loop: CVSSQLTGATEAFF. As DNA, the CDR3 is TGTGTCAGTAGCCAACTGACAGGGGCCACTGAAGCTTTCTTT.

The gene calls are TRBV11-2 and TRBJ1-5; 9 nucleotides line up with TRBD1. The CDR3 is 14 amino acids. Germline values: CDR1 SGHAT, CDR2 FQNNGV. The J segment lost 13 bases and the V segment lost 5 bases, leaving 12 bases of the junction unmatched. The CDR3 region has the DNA TGTGCCAGCAGCGTCGGGACAGGGAGTCAGTCTCAGCATTTT. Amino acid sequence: CASSVGTGSQSQHF.

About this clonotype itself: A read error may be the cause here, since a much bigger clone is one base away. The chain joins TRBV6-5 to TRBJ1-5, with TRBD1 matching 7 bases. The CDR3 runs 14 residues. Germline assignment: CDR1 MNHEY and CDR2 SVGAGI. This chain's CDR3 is CASRPRGGNQPKHF. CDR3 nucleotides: TGTGCCAGCAGACCCAGGGGGGGCAATCAGCCCAAGCATTTT.

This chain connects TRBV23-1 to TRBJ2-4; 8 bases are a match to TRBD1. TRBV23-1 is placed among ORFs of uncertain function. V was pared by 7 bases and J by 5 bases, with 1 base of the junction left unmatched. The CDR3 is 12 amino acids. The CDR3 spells CASTGQENIQYF. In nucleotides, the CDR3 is TGCGCCAGCACGGGACAGGAAAACATTCAGTACTTC.

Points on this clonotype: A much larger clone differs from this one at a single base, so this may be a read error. The DNA for the CDR3 is TGCGCCAACAGCCAAGTTGGGGGGACGAACACCGGGGAGCTGTTTTTT. It specifies CANSQVGGTNTGELFF. J is TRBJ2-2 and V is TRBV4-1; a possible D gene is TRBD2 (6 bases). CDR1 MGHRA and CDR2 YSYEKL come from the germline V gene. The CDR3 is 16 residues long.

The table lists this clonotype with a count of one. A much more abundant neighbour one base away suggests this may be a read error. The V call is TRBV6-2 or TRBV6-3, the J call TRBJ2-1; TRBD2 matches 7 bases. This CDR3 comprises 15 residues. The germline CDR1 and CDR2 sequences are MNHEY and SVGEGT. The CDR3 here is CVSSYGGSPSDEQFF. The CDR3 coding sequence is TGTGTCAGCAGTTACGGCGGGAGCCCCTCGGATGAGCAGTTCTTC.

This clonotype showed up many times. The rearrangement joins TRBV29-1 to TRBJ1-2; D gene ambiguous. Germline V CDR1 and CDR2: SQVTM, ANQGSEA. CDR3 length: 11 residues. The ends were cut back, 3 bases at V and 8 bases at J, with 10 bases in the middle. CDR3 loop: CSVDGGKGYTF. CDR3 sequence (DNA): TGCAGCGTTGATGGAGGGAAGGGCTACACCTTC.

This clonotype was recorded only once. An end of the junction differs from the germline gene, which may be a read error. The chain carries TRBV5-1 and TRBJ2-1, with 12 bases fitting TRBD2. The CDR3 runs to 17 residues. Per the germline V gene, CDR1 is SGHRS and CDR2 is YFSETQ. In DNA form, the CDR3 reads TGCGCCAGCAGCTTGCCTCTAGCGGGAGGGCCCAACAATGAGCGGTTCTTC. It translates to CASSLPLAGGPNNERFF.

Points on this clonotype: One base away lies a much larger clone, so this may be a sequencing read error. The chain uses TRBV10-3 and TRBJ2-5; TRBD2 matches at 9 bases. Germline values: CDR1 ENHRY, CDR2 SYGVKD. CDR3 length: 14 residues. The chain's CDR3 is CPVNAGGLGETQYF. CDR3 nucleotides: TGTCCCGTAAATGCGGGAGGGCTTGGTGAGACCCAGTACTTC.

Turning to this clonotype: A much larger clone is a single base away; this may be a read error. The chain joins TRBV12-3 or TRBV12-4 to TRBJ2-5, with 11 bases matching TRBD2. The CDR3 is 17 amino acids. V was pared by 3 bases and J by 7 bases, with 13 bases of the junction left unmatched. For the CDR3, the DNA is TGTGCCAGCAGTTTGGGAATAGCGGGAGGGCCTAAGGGGACCCAGTACTTC. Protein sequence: CASSLGIAGGPKGTQYF.

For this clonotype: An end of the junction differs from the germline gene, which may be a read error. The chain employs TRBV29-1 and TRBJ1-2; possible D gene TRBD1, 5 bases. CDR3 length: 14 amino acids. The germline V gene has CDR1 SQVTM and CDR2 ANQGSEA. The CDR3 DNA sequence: TGCAGCGCTGAAGGGTCAGGGAGTAACTATGACTACACCTTC. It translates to CSAEGSGSNYDYTF.

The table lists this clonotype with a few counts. The CDR3 DNA reads as TGTGCCAGTAGTGTCCGAGCGCTCAATCAGCCCCAGCATTTT. Its translation is CASSVRALNQPQHF. The chain joins TRBV19 to TRBJ1-5; no firm D call. CDR1 LNHDA and CDR2 SQIVND come from the germline V gene (reference sequence). V was clipped by 5 bases and J by 3 bases, with 11 bases between them. The length of the CDR3 is 14 residues. Full variable domain (rest looked up from reference TRBV19 and TRBJ1-5): DGGITQSPKYLFRKEGQNVTLSCEQNLNHDAMYWYRQDPGQGLRLIYYSQIVNDFQKGDIAEGYSVSREKKESFPLTVTSAQKNPTAFYLCASSVRALNQPQHFGDGTRLSIL.

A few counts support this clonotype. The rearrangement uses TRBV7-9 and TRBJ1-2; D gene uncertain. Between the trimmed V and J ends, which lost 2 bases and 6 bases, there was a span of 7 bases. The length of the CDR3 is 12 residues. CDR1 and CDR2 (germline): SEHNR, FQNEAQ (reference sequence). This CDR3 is CASSLITDGYTF. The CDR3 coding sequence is TGTGCCAGCAGCTTAATCACAGATGGCTACACCTTC.

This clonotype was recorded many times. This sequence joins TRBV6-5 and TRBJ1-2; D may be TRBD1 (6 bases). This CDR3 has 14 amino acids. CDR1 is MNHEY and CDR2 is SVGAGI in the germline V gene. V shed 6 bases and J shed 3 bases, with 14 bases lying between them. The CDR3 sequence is CASRLRRTDYGYTF. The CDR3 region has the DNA TGTGCCAGCAGGCTCCGTAGGACAGACTATGGCTACACCTTC.

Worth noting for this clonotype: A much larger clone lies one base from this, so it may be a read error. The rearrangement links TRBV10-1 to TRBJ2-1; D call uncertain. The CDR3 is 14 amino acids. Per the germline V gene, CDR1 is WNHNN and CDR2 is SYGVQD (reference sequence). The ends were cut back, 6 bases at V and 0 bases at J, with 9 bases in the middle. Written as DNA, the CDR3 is TGCGCCAGCAGCCAAGATAGCTCCTACAATGAGCAGTTCTTC. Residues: CASSQDSSYNEQFF.

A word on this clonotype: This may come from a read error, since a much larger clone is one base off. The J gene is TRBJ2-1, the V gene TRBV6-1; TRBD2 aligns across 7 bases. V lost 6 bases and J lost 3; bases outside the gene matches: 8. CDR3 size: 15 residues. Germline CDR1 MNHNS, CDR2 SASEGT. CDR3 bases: TGTGCCAGCAGGGGAGCGGGAACCGACTACAATGAGCAGTTCTTC. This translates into CASRGAGTDYNEQFF.

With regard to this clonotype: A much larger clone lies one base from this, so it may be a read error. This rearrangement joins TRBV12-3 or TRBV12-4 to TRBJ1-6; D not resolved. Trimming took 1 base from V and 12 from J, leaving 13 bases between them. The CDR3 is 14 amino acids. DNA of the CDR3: TGTGCCAGCAGTTTAGTGACCCAGGCAGTACCCCTCCACTTT. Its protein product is CASSLVTQAVPLHF.

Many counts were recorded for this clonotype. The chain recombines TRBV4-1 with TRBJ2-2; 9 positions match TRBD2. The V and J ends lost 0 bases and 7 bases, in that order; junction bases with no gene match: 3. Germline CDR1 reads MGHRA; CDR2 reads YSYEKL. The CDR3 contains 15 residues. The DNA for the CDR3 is TGCGCCAGCAGCCAAGACTGGCGGGAGGGCGGGGAGCTGTTTTTT. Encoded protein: CASSQDWREGGELFF.

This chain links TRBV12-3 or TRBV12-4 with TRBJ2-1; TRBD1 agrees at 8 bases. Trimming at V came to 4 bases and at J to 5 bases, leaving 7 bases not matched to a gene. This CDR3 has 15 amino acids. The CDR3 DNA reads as TGTGCCAGCAGTTCGTCCGGGACAGGTCACAATGAGCAGTTCTTC. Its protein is CASSSSGTGHNEQFF.

This CDR3 reads CASSEGTDTRGPFF. CDR3 DNA sequence: TGTGCCAGCAGTGAGGGAACAGACACCAGGGGGCCGTTTTTT. V usage is TRBV25-1 and J usage is TRBJ2-2; 8 nucleotides align to TRBD1. Germline assignment: CDR1 MGHDK and CDR2 SYGVNS. CDR3 length equals 14 residues. V lost 3 bases, J lost 16 bases, and 13 bases stayed unmatched.

The CDR3: CAIRGTSDKNTGELFF. CDR3 DNA: TGTGCCATCAGGGGGACTAGTGACAAGAACACCGGGGAGCTGTTTTTT. The chain links TRBV10-3 to TRBJ2-2; 8 nucleotides agree with TRBD2. Losses at the gene ends were 6 bases for V and 1 base for J; bases not matched to a gene: 7. The CDR3 is 16 amino acids. CDR1 ENHRY and CDR2 SYGVKD come from the germline V gene.

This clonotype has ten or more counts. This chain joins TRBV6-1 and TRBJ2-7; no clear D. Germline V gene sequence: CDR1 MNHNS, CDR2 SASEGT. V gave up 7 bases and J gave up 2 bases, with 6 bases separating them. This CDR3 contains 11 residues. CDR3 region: CASKNTYEQYF. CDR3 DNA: TGTGCCAGCAAGAATACCTACGAGCAGTACTTC.

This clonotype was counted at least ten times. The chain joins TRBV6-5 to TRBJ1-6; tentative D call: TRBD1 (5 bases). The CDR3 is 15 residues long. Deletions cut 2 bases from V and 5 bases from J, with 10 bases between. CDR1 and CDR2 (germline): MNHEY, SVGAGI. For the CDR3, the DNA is TGTGCCAGCAGTTACGAGGGACGGAATAATTCACCCCTCCACTTT. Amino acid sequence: CASSYEGRNNSPLHF.

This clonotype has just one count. The CDR3, as DNA: TGCAGCGTAATATTGAACACCGGGGAGCTGTTTTTT. Translating it yields CSVILNTGELFF. The V gene is TRBV29-1, the J gene TRBJ2-2; D is unclear. V lost 6 bases, J lost 1 base, and 6 bases lay in between. Germline CDR1 and CDR2: SQVTM and ANQGSEA. There are 12 residues in the CDR3.

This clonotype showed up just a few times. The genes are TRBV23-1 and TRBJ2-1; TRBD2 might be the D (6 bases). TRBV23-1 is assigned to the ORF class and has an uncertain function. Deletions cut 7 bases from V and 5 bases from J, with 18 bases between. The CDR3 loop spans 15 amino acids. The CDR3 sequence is CASTRGGGLHNEQFF. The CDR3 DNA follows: TGCGCCAGCACTCGGGGAGGCGGTTTACACAATGAGCAGTTCTTC.

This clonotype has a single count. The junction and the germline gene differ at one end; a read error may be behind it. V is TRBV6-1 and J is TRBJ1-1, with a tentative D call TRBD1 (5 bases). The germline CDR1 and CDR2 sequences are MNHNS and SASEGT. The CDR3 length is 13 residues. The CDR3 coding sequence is TGTGCCAGCAGAGAATGGAATGGCAGGGAAGCATCCTTT. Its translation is CASREWNGREASF.

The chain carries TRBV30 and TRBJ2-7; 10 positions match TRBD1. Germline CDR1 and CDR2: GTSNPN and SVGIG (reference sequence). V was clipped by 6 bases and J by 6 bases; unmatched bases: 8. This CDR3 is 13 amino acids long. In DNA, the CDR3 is TGTGCCTGTAATAGGGGACAGGGGACCGAGCAGTACTTC. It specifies CACNRGQGTEQYF.

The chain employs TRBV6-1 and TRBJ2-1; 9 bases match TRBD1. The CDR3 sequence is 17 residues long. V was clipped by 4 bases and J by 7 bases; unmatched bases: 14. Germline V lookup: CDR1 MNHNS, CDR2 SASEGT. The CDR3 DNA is TGTGCCAGCAGTGTTTACCCGGGACAGGGTAGGAGAAATGAGCAGTTCTTC. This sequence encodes CASSVYPGQGRRNEQFF.

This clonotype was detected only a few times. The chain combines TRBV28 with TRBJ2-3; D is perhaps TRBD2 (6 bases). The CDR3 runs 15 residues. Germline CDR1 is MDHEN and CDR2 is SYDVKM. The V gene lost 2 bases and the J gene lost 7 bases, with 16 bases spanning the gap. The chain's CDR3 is CASSLNSPGGNTQYF. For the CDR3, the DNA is TGTGCCAGCAGTTTAAATTCCCCCGGGGGAAATACGCAGTATTTT.

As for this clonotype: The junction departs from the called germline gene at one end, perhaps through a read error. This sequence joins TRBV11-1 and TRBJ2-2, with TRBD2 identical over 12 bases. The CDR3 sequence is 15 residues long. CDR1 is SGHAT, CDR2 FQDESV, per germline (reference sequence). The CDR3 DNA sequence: TGTGCCAGCAGCCTTCGGACTAGCGGGATTGGGGAGCTGCTTTTT. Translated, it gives CASSLRTSGIGELLF. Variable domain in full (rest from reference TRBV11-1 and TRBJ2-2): EAEVAQSPRYKITEKSQAVAFWCDPISGHATLYWYRQILGQGPELLVQFQDESVVDDSQLPKDRFSAERLKGVDSTLKIQPAELGDSAMYLCASSLRTSGIGELLFGEGSRLTVL.